Shown below are 18 T cell receptor beta chains from a single sample sequenced in a study of regulatory T cells in long-lasting Graves disease. The time point: newly diagnosed GD, antithyroid drugs for less than 3 months. PBMCs were the source of the RNA used for TCR sequencing. Building of the TCR beta libraries involved iRepertoire HTBI primers and Arm-PCR of CDR3 regions. A single record per CDR3 protein comes from TCRdb applying MiXCR to the multiplex PCR reads. The sample consists of some 230,000 distinct CDR3 sequences, around 19% of them appearing once. The material sequenced was peripheral blood mononuclear cells (PBMCs), taken at new diagnosis, from a patient treated with antithyroid drugs. The receptors were gathered from a female donor with Graves disease.

This clonotype was detected many times. The chain recombines TRBV20-1 with TRBJ2-3; 7 bases align to TRBD2. V dropped 1 base and J dropped 2; count of bases not matched to a gene: 3. The CDR3 runs to 14 residues. Germline V CDR1 and CDR2: DFQATT, SNEGSKA (reference sequence). This chain's CDR3 is CSARAGTTTDTQYF. CDR3 sequence (DNA): TGCAGTGCTAGAGCCGGGACTACCACAGATACGCAGTATTTT.

This clonotype was seen ten or more times. V usage is TRBV3-1 and J usage is TRBJ2-5; 8 bases match TRBD2. The V and J ends lost 4 bases and 2 bases, in that order; junction bases with no gene match: 6. This CDR3 is 15 amino acids long. The germline CDR1 and CDR2 sequences are LGHDT and YNNKEL (reference sequence). The CDR3 spells CASSPRSGTQETQYF. In DNA, the CDR3 is TGTGCCAGCAGCCCCCGTAGCGGGACACAAGAGACCCAGTACTTC.

This clonotype showed up many times. The CDR3 reads CASSLVGAWGRGTDTQYF. CDR3 coding DNA: TGTGCCAGCAGTTTAGTGGGGGCCTGGGGGCGCGGAACAGATACGCAGTATTTT. This chain links TRBV28 with TRBJ2-3, with a tentative D call TRBD1 (6 bases). The CDR3 has 18 amino acids. CDR1 and CDR2 (germline): MDHEN, SYDVKM. V dropped 2 bases and J dropped 3 bases, with 21 bases sitting between them.

Of note for this clonotype: A far larger clone is only one base removed, so a read error is likely. The chain employs TRBV11-2 and TRBJ2-7, with D perhaps TRBD2 (6 bases). CDR1 and CDR2 (germline): SGHAT, FQNNGV. The CDR3 length is 13 residues. Trimming left V 7 bases short and J 7 bases short, with 17 bases between. The CDR3 here is CASKGLDYNEQYF. CDR3 in DNA: TGTGCCAGCAAGGGACTTGATTACAATGAGCAGTACTTC. The variable domain in full, with the rest retrieved from reference TRBV11-2 and TRBJ2-7, is EAGVAQSPRYKIIEKRQSVAFWCNPISGHATLYWYQQILGQGPKLLIQFQNNGVVDDSQLPKDRFSAERLKGVDSTLKIQPAKLEDSAVYLCASKGLDYNEQYFGPGTRLTVT.

This clonotype was found many times. The V gene is TRBV7-3, the J gene TRBJ2-1, with a possible D match to TRBD2 (6 bases). The germline V gene encodes CDR1 SGHTA and CDR2 FQGTGA. The germline V and J ends were trimmed by 5 bases and 3 bases, with 17 bases remaining between them. The CDR3 runs 16 residues. The DNA of the CDR3 is TGTGCCAGCAGCCGAGCTGTAGCGGTGGGCTACAATGAGCAGTTCTTC. Amino acid sequence: CASSRAVAVGYNEQFF.

As for this clonotype: Possible read error: a much larger clone is one base away. The CDR3 DNA sequence: TGTGCCTCCAGTGACCTGAACACATTCGAGCAGTACTTC. Its translation is CASSDLNTFEQYF. V gene TRBV24-1 combines with J gene TRBJ2-7; no firm D call. The CDR3 has 13 residues. CDR1 is KGHDR and CDR2 is SFDVKD in the germline V gene.

This clonotype was seen repeatedly, ten times or more. The chain carries TRBV6-1 and TRBJ1-5; 9 bases are shared with TRBD1. CDR1 and CDR2 (germline): MNHNS, SASEGT. V dropped 6 bases and J dropped 6; count of bases not matched to a gene: 9. This CDR3 is built from 15 residues. The CDR3 coding sequence is TGTGCCAGCAGCACCGGGACAGGGTTCGCTCAGCCCCAGCATTTT. Protein: CASSTGTGFAQPQHF.

This clonotype showed up many times. The genes are TRBV20-1 and TRBJ2-1, with TRBD1 matching over 7 bases. The CDR3 has 14 residues. J was trimmed by 6 bases and V by 5 bases; bases with no gene match: 10. Germline V gene data show CDR1 as DFQATT and CDR2 as SNEGSKA (reference sequence). The CDR3 sequence: CSASPPDRVNEQFF. The CDR3 DNA is TGCAGTGCTTCGCCCCCCGACAGGGTCAATGAGCAGTTCTTC.

A note on this clonotype: A read error may explain this, as a much larger clone is one base away. The chain combines TRBV19 with TRBJ2-5, with TRBD1 matching over 11 bases. The V gene's germline CDR1 is LNHDA and CDR2 SQIVND (reference sequence). The CDR3 is 14 amino acids. The J segment lost 8 bases and the V segment lost 6 bases, leaving 8 bases of the junction unmatched. The CDR3 DNA follows: TGTGCCAGTAGGGACAGGGGGCCCGAGGCAACCCAGTACTTC. Amino acid sequence: CASRDRGPEATQYF.

In its sample, this clonotype was seen many times. This chain connects TRBV2 to TRBJ2-3; the match to TRBD2 covers 10 bases. Germline V CDR1 and CDR2: SNHLY, FYNNEI. The CDR3 totals 12 residues. The CDR3 region has the DNA TGTGCAGCGGGAGGGGCCACAGATACGCAGTATTTT. Its translation: CAAGGATDTQYF.

Notes on this clonotype: Being one base from a much bigger clone, this may be a read error. The V and J genes are TRBV7-3 and TRBJ2-5; a weak D match, TRBD1 (5 bases). Germline V CDR1 and CDR2: SGHTA, FQGTGA. The CDR3 loop spans 15 amino acids. CDR3 protein: CTSSLGVGYQETQYF. In nucleotides, the CDR3 is TGTACCAGCAGCTTAGGGGTCGGGTACCAAGAGACCCAGTACTTC. The full variable domain, completed using reference TRBV7-3 and TRBJ2-5, is GAGVSQTPSNKVTEKGKYVELRCDPISGHTALYWYRQSLGQGPEFLIYFQGTGAADDSGLPNDRFFAVRPEGSVSTLKIQRTERGDSAVYLCTSSLGVGYQETQYFGPGTRLLVL.

This clonotype was observed many times. The chain combines TRBV20-1 with TRBJ2-3; 12 bases are shared with TRBD2. With V trimmed by 0 bases and J by 0 bases, 4 bases remained unmatched. The CDR3 is made up of 17 amino acids. Germline V gene data show CDR1 as DFQATT and CDR2 as SNEGSKA (reference sequence). CDR3 in amino acids: CSARDLGTSGSTDTQYF. CDR3 DNA sequence: TGCAGTGCTAGAGACCTTGGGACTAGCGGGAGCACAGATACGCAGTATTTT.

This clonotype came up many times. The chain couples TRBV3-1 to TRBJ1-6, with D possibly TRBD1 on 5 matching bases. The CDR3 totals 15 residues. Trimming cost V 1 base and J 7 bases, with 11 bases left between them. Per the germline V gene, CDR1 is LGHDT and CDR2 is YNNKEL (reference sequence). The CDR3 DNA reads TGTGCCAGCAGCCAAGTGCAGGGTGGGAATTCACCCCTCCACTTT. It encodes CASSQVQGGNSPLHF.

This clonotype has ten or more counts. The J gene is TRBJ2-2, the V gene TRBV12-3 or TRBV12-4; D could derive from TRBD1 or TRBD2 (6 bases each). Between the trimmed V and J ends, which lost 3 bases and 7 bases, there was a span of 15 bases. This CDR3 is 15 amino acids long. CDR3 loop: CASSFRGGSGGELFF. CDR3 bases: TGTGCCAGCAGTTTTCGAGGGGGGTCTGGCGGGGAGCTGTTTTTT.

This chain joins TRBV7-9 and TRBJ2-7; the D gene could be TRBD1 or TRBD2 (6 bases each). The germline gives CDR1 SEHNR, CDR2 FQNEAQ (reference sequence). Between the trimmed V and J ends, which lost 1 base and 1 base, there was a span of 11 bases. The CDR3 has 15 residues. The CDR3 loop is CASSLGRGLSYEQYF. DNA of the CDR3: TGTGCCAGCAGCTTAGGTCGGGGGCTATCCTACGAGCAGTACTTC.

This clonotype was detected ten times or more. The rearrangement uses TRBV10-3 and TRBJ2-7; D is perhaps TRBD2 (6 bases). Germline V CDR1 and CDR2: ENHRY, SYGVKD. The CDR3 runs 14 residues. The germline V and J ends were trimmed by 0 bases and 5 bases, with 11 bases remaining between them. The CDR3 DNA is TGTGCCATCAGTGAGTCGGCTAGCGTCAACGAGCAGTACTTC. It yields the protein CAISESASVNEQYF.

The chain is built from TRBV20-1 and TRBJ2-7; 7 nucleotides align to TRBD2. After removal of 8 bases from V and 2 bases from J, the junction contained 12 bases not matched to a gene. The CDR3 totals 14 residues. Germline V gene data show CDR1 as DFQATT and CDR2 as SNEGSKA (reference sequence). The CDR3 reads CSFAYGRTTYEQYF. For the CDR3, the DNA is TGCAGTTTCGCCTACGGGAGGACCACCTACGAGCAGTACTTC.

This clonotype appeared a few times. The chain joins TRBV10-3 to TRBJ2-3; TRBD2 agrees at 10 bases. CDR1 ENHRY and CDR2 SYGVKD come from the germline V gene. J was trimmed by 3 bases and V by 6 bases; bases with no gene match: 18. The CDR3 loop spans 19 amino acids. The CDR3 nucleotides are TGTGCCATCAGGGGAATTATAGCGGGAGGACCCTCAAAAACAGATACGCAGTATTTT. Translation: CAIRGIIAGGPSKTDTQYF.